This T cell receptor (beta chain) was found in a study of T cell responses to AZD1222 COVID-19 vaccine. Study results and limitations: Every sample of the repertoires postdated the peak T cell response.

Data came from immunoSEQ multiplex PCR; TCRdb stores just in-frame clones and leaves some out. This table holds tens of thousands of clones, just over 90% found once. About this clone itself: Antigen specificity is unknown.

V lost 10 bases and J lost 5, with 17 bases in between. The CDR3 spans 13 residues. Per the germline V gene, CDR1 is SNHLY and CDR2 is FYNNEI. This sequence joins TRBV2 and TRBJ1-1, with D perhaps TRBD1 (5 bases). The TCR comes from an adult who received the AZD1222 COVID-19 vaccine. Sequencing was performed on peripheral blood, taken 28 days after the second AZD1222 dose. CDR3 bases: TGTGCCACGTCCTTTTCAAAGGGGACTGAAGCTTTCTTT. Translating it yields CATSFSKGTEAFF.